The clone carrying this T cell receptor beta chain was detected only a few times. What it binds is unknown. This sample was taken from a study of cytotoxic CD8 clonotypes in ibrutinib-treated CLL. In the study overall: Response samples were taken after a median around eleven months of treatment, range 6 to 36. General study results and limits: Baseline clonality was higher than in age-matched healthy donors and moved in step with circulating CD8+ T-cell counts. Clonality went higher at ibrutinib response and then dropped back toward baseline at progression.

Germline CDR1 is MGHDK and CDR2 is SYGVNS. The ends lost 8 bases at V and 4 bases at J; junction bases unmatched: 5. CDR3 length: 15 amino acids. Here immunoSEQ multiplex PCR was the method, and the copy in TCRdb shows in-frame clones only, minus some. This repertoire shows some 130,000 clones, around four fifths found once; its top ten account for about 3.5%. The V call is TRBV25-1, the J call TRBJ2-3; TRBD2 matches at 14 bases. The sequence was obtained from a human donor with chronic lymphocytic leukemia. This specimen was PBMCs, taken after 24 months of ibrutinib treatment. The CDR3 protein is CASRVGLAGADTQYF. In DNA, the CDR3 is TGTGCCAGCCGTGTGGGACTAGCGGGAGCAGATACGCAGTATTTT.